These T cell receptor beta chains were read from a single sample in a study of CD8 T cells in ankylosing spondylitis. Via MiXCR, TCRdb re-called the 5' RACE reads, giving one row per CDR3 protein. The sample has about 750,000 distinct CDR3 sequences; 15% to 20% are singletons. The sequenced sample was blood, either unsorted or a sorted T cell fraction (not recorded which). The receptors derive from a male donor with ankylosing spondylitis. The CDR3 runs from the conserved cysteine through the conserved F or W. A D gene is named only where the DNA matches it firmly. Not all rows give a size; the values are once, few, many and, for expanded clones, a class.

CDR3 length | clone size | J gene | V gene | D gene | CDR3 protein | CDR3 DNA
15 | few | TRBJ2-3 | TRBV20-1 | TRBD2 | CSAYRAGGTMDTQYF | TGCAGTGCGTACCGGGCGGGGGGGACAATGGATACGCAGTATTTT
15 | few | TRBJ1-1 | TRBV12-3/TRBV12-4 | . | CASSFRRDGADEAFF | TGTGCCAGCAGTTTCCGCAGGGATGGGGCCGATGAAGCTTTCTTT
15 | . | TRBJ1-4 | TRBV28 | . | CASGTRTVLNEKLFF | TGTGCCAGCGGAACCCGGACTGTCCTAAATGAAAAACTGTTTTTT
14 | few | TRBJ2-1 | TRBV20-1 | . | CSANRVPTYNEQFF | TGCAGTGCCAACAGGGTCCCAACTTACAATGAGCAGTTCTTC
13 | few | TRBJ1-6 | TRBV7-9 | . | CASTTGVGSPLHF | TGTGCCAGCACGACCGGGGTTGGCTCACCCCTCCACTTT
14 | . | TRBJ2-1 | TRBV24-1 | TRBD1 | CATSPGGLYNEQFF | TGTGCCACCAGTCCAGGGGGCCTTTACAATGAGCAGTTCTTC
14 | . | TRBJ1-2 | TRBV3-1 | . | CASSQATGIYGYTF | TGTGCCAGCAGCCAAGCCACAGGGATCTATGGCTACACCTTC
14 | . | TRBJ2-1 | TRBV7-9 | . | CASSPDWGSNEQFF | TGTGCCAGCAGCCCCGACTGGGGTAGTAATGAGCAGTTCTTC
14 | few | TRBJ1-1 | TRBV11-2 | . | CASSLASGRIEAFF | TGTGCCAGCAGCTTAGCCTCGGGACGGATCGAAGCTTTCTTT
16 | . | TRBJ2-1 | TRBV30 | . | CAWILQTGFSGNEQFF | TGTGCCTGGATACTTCAGACAGGATTTAGCGGGAATGAGCAGTTCTTC
16 | few | TRBJ2-7 | TRBV7-9 | . | CASSSQGPLIVYEQYF | TGTGCCAGCAGCTCGCAGGGACCTCTCATCGTTTACGAGCAGTACTTC
15 | few | TRBJ2-3 | TRBV6-2/TRBV6-3 | . | CASSFYLAEGDTQYF | TGTGCCAGCAGTTTCTACTTAGCAGAAGGGGATACGCAGTATTTT
12 | many | TRBJ2-5 | TRBV7-2 | . | CASSLALQTQYF | TGTGCCAGCAGCTTAGCGCTGCAGACCCAGTACTTC
18 | . | TRBJ2-3 | TRBV5-6 | . | CASSPGLAGKPSTDTQYF | TGTGCCAGCAGCCCGGGACTCGCTGGCAAACCTAGCACAGATACGCAGTATTTT
14 | few | TRBJ2-1 | TRBV19 | . | CASRYGSLYNEQFF | TGTGCCAGTCGGTACGGCAGTTTGTACAATGAGCAGTTCTTC
12 | many | TRBJ1-1 | TRBV5-1 | . | CASSFKNTEAFF | TGTGCCAGCAGCTTCAAGAACACTGAAGCTTTCTTT
15 | . | TRBJ1-1 | TRBV11-2 | . | CASNLERDLNTEAFF | TGTGCCAGCAACCTAGAAAGGGACTTGAACACTGAAGCTTTCTTT
18 | many | TRBJ2-1 | TRBV29-1 | TRBD2 | CSVWGGPTSGSAYNEQFF | TGCAGCGTTTGGGGGGGGCCGACTAGCGGGAGCGCATACAATGAGCAGTTCTTC
13 | many | TRBJ2-7 | TRBV12-3/TRBV12-4 | . | CASRSGVANEQYF | TGTGCCAGCAGATCGGGGGTCGCCAACGAGCAGTACTTC
15 | . | TRBJ1-1 | TRBV12-3/TRBV12-4 | . | CASSFDRKLNTEAFF | TGTGCCAGCAGTTTTGATCGGAAACTGAACACTGAAGCTTTCTTT
15 | few | TRBJ1-5 | TRBV5-5 | . | CASSVRDGRNQPQHF | TGTGCCAGCAGCGTCCGGGACGGCCGCAATCAGCCCCAGCATTTT
11 | few | TRBJ1-1 | TRBV29-1 | . | CSVVQATEAFF | TGCAGCGTTGTACAGGCCACTGAAGCTTTCTTT
14 | . | TRBJ1-2 | TRBV12-3/TRBV12-4 | . | CASSLEIRNYGYTF | TGTGCCAGCAGTTTAGAAATCAGGAACTATGGCTACACCTTC
14 | few | TRBJ1-1 | TRBV5-6 | . | CASSPTGRGTEAFF | TGTGCCAGCAGCCCTACAGGGAGGGGCACTGAAGCTTTCTTT
15 | many | TRBJ1-2 | TRBV10-3 | . | CAISGGTQAGYGYTF | TGTGCCATCAGTGGTGGGACGCAGGCTGGCTATGGCTACACCTTC
15 | . | TRBJ1-3 | TRBV12-3/TRBV12-4 | . | CASSFDGSSGNTIYF | TGTGCCAGCAGTTTTGACGGGAGCTCTGGAAACACCATATATTTT
15 | . | TRBJ2-1 | TRBV2 | TRBD2 | CASLMASSGGGEQFF | TGTGCCAGCCTTATGGCGTCTAGCGGGGGGGGTGAGCAGTTCTTC
15 | . | TRBJ1-2 | TRBV7-9 | . | CASSLETVPSYGYTF | TGTGCCAGCAGCTTAGAGACGGTCCCCTCCTATGGCTACACCTTC
17 | . | TRBJ1-5 | TRBV11-2 | . | CASSLDAGSPSNQPQHF | TGTGCCAGCAGCTTAGATGCAGGGAGTCCTAGCAATCAGCCCCAGCATTTT
15 | few | TRBJ2-7 | TRBV5-1 | TRBD2 | CASSLTSGPSYEQYF | TGCGCCAGCAGCTTGACTAGCGGGCCTTCCTACGAGCAGTACTTC
12 | many | TRBJ1-5 | TRBV6-6 | . | CASSFISRPQHF | TGTGCCAGCAGTTTCATTAGTCGGCCCCAGCATTTT
15 | . | TRBJ1-5 | TRBV6-1 | . | CASKEGKYSNQPQHF | TGTGCCAGCAAGGAGGGTAAATATAGCAATCAGCCCCAGCATTTT